This TCR beta chain comes out of a study of T-cell reconstitution after alpha-beta-depleted transplantation in children. Trimming shortened V by 2 bases and J by 0 bases, and 9 bases separated the two germline ends. The CDR3 totals 15 residues. Germline lookup yields CDR1 SGHAT and CDR2 FQNNGV. Preparation of the TCRbeta library used unique molecular identifiers. TCRdb re-analysed the PCR reads in MiXCR, keeping a single row per CDR3 protein. The sample carries some 260,000 distinct CDR3 sequences, around 25% recorded once. Study-wide findings and caveats: At one year after transplant, newly produced T cells mostly accounted for T-cell counts and diversity.

This clonotype was observed a handful of times. Its specificity is not known. This receptor was taken from a female patient aged 2-9 years who had a stem cell transplant for congenital amegakaryocytic thrombocytopenia, so the T cells may come from the graft donor. The specimen comprised PBMCs, mostly from graft donor cells, sampled 360 days after TCRalphabeta/CD19-depleted stem cell transplant. The genes are TRBV11-2 and TRBJ2-3; D is perhaps TRBD1 or TRBD2 (6 bases each). The CDR3 protein is CASSLWGASTDTQYF. CDR3 bases: TGTGCCAGCAGCTTATGGGGGGCAAGCACAGATACGCAGTATTTT.